This TCR beta chain was sequenced in a study of CD8+CD57+ T cells in acquired aplastic anemia. Study conclusions and caveats: Patients and controls were found to share more than 25 CD8+ CDR3 sequences.

An expansion of CD8+CD57+ cells by flow cytometry had been shown in patients chosen for sequencing. The blood sampling took place in patients who had so far received no therapy. Investigators profiled TCR beta VDJ and CDR3 from genomic DNA template. TCRdb used MiXCR to reprocess the reads, holding one entry per CDR3 protein. The sample has 150,000 to 200,000 distinct CDR3 sequences; 47% are singletons. The CDR3 is 16 amino acids. Germline assignment: CDR1 MGHRA and CDR2 YSYEKL. Between the trimmed V and J ends, which lost 0 bases and 4 bases, there was a span of 16 bases. This clonotype came up many times. The antigen remains unidentified.

The TCR sequence derives from a human donor with aplastic anemia. What was sequenced was sorted CD4+, CD8+, or CD8+CD57+ T cells (not recorded which) from PBMCs. This chain connects TRBV4-1 to TRBJ2-7; a possible D gene is TRBD1 (5 bases). The CDR3 region has the DNA TGCGCCAGCAGCCAAGAGGTGGTGGGGCTGTTGTACGAGCAGTACTTC. It encodes CASSQEVVGLLYEQYF.